This entry describes one TCR beta chain. Its antigen has not been determined. Qualities for individual bases were not recorded, and no much larger clone is one base off. RNA was extracted using the RNeasy kit, and roughly 0.5 to 1 ug of the RNA was reverse transcribed with random hexamers. The immunoSEQ multiplex PCR assay, covering 54 Vbeta and 13 Jbeta segments, was used to amplify TCR beta CDR3 regions. PCR amplification bias was corrected by using a synthetic template baseline for primer optimization and computational correction. The authors' pipeline ran thus. Reads were assigned to V, D and J genes according to IMGT and analyzed in immunoSEQ Analyzer, with only productive sequences retained. Clonality was calculated as one minus the Shannon entropy normalized by log2 of the number of productive unique sequences. For each patient and control, public and private clones were evaluated within the 100 most prevalent clones. Clones were defined as Susac-specific when absent from the healthy and MS cohorts, from approximately 1,100 published viral clones and from other ImmuneACCESS disease sequences. TCRdb applied fastp at Q25 and MiXCR to the public reads, then kept only in-frame beta chains. CDR3 protein sequences are deduplicated, and each keeps its most common genes and DNA. Clone size and V and J calls follow TCRdb, not the original study. This sample has some 450,000 distinct CDR3 sequences in its table, and roughly 85% of those were observed once. The ten biggest clones cover 0.12% of the sample.

Peripheral blood CD8+ and CD4+ T cells from healthy donors, Susac syndrome patients and multiple sclerosis patients were profiled using high-throughput TCR beta sequencing. Treatment-naive patients with stable or active relapsing-remitting disease fulfilling revised McDonald criteria were used as multiple sclerosis controls. Bulk CD8+ and CD4+ T cells were purified by magnetic negative isolation, while CD8+ TEMRA cells were enriched using FACS. Blood was collected in EDTA tubes and processed within 24 hours, with PBMCs isolated through density gradient centrifugation. PBMCs intended for TCR sequencing were cryopreserved in liquid nitrogen and were subsequently thawed in a 37 degrees C water bath. Purity of sorted or isolated CD4+, CD8+ and CD8+ TEMRA cells was at least 90%. The data originate from a study of CD8 T cells in Susac syndrome (dated by TCRdb to between 2018 and 2021). Broadly, across the study: The study used repertoire sequencing to test whether antigen drove CD8+ T cell activation and differentiation in Susac syndrome. The clonality of the CD8+ T cell repertoire was compared across about a dozen healthy donors, around 14 Susac syndrome patients and around 16 multiple sclerosis patients.

Overall results and qualifications from the work: The TCR sequencing and HLA analysis was acknowledged to have included a relatively small number of individuals.

Its CDR3 holds 14 amino acids, cysteine through phenylalanine. The entry retains the CDR3 DNA only, 42 bases that are in frame from base 1. From the germline V gene (reference sequence), CDR1 is MNHEY and CDR2 is SMNVEV. V drops 5 bases and J drops 4 bases, leaving 11 bases in between. This sequence uses TRBV27 and TRBJ2-2; no D segment can be confidently identified. The TCR sequence derives from a human donor with multiple sclerosis. The sequencing sample was made of CD8+ T cells from PBMCs. The CDR3 has the sequence CASSTNLPTGELFF. The nucleotides read TGTGCCAGCAGTACCAATCTTCCCACCGGGGAGCTGTTTTTT.